The text below deals with one T cell receptor beta chain. This specimen comes from a study of blood T cell repertoires in COVID-19. Study context: The samples span acute and convalescent COVID-19 from the United States, Italy and Spain. The analysed material was cDNA or gDNA that came from T cells, B-cell-depleted T cells, or PBMCs.

In the authors' workflow: It was from reference gene primer amplification that nucleated cell counts were estimated. The method was immunoSEQ multiplex PCR; TCRdb's version includes in-frame clones alone and lacks a portion of them. V and J calls and clone size are those listed in that table; D and trimming were worked out from the DNA. The profile shows about 100,000 clones, around 83% of them singletons. Between the trimmed V and J ends, which lost 1 base and 0 bases, there was a span of 13 bases. The germline V gene encodes CDR1 KGHSH and CDR2 LQKENI. The CDR3 is 16 amino acids. The receptor's source is a human donor in a cohort sampled during active COVID-19. The chain employs TRBV18 and TRBJ2-7; D perhaps matches TRBD1 (6 bases). Source material: peripheral blood. Written as DNA, the CDR3 is TGTGCCAGCTCACCACTAGGACAGAGGAGCTCCTACGAGCAGTACTTC. Translation gives CASSPLGQRSSYEQYF.